The clone carrying this T cell receptor (beta chain) has only a few counts. Its antigen is not known. Time point specified: newly diagnosed GD, antithyroid drugs for less than 3 months. PBMCs provided the RNA from which the TCR library was made. Construction of the TCR beta libraries employed iRepertoire HTBI primers in conjunction with Arm-PCR of CDR3 regions. MiXCR, run by TCRdb on the multiplex PCR reads, gives a single entry per CDR3 protein. The sample consists of about 400,000 distinct CDR3 sequences, approximately 16% of them appearing once. This CDR3 has 13 amino acids. The V gene lost 3 bases and the J gene lost 4 bases, with 7 bases spanning the gap. The germline gives CDR1 MGHRA, CDR2 YSYEKL. This sample was taken from a study of regulatory T cells in long-lasting Graves disease. Study conclusions and caveats: Between persistent patients, roughly 2,600 public clonotypes were shared, exceeding the approximately 900 shared between new patients. What was studied was peripheral blood only, and not thyroid tissue. Persistent disease exhibited a predilection for TRBV28, TRBJ1-2 and TRBJ2-5.

The sample was also reused in another study, on T cells in Graves' hyperthyroidism and ophthalmopathy. From that paper: Most clonotypes that expanded in the thyroid above 0.001 also showed up in blood.

The material sequenced was peripheral blood mononuclear cells (PBMCs), taken at new diagnosis, from a patient treated with antithyroid drugs. This clonotype was sampled from a woman in her forties with Graves disease. V usage is TRBV4-1 and J usage is TRBJ1-3, with D hard to call. CDR3 sequence reads: CASSQERGNTIYF. The CDR3 region has the DNA TGCGCCAGCAGCCAGGAGAGGGGAAACACCATATATTTT.